The clone carrying this TCR beta chain occurred once. Trimming cost V 4 bases and J 3 bases, with 3 bases left between them. Looked up from germline, CDR1 is SGHDT and CDR2 is YYEEEE. The CDR3 runs to 11 residues. These data come from a study of Ad26.COV2.S vaccination and SARS-CoV-2 variants. In the study overall: Ad26.COV2.S given intramuscularly, once or twice 56 days apart.

Assay used: immunoSEQ multiplex PCR; TCRdb lists only in-frame clones, some missing. The sample records 350,000 to 400,000 clones, 70% to 90% being singletons. The treatment was: roughly 18 received Ad26.COV2.S at low or high dose, single or two shots; roughly 5 received placebo; per-sample allocation not given. Samples analyzed were those drawn on day 63 after the first vaccine or placebo injection. The sample in question was peripheral blood, obtained in a trial of Ad26.COV2.S vaccine versus placebo. This rearrangement joins TRBV5-6 to TRBJ2-3; D gene ambiguous. This receptor was obtained from a person between 18 and 65 years old who received the Ad26.COV2.S COVID-19 vaccine or a placebo. The CDR3 loop reads CASSQTDTQYF. The DNA for the CDR3 is TGTGCCAGCAGCCAGACAGATACGCAGTATTTT.